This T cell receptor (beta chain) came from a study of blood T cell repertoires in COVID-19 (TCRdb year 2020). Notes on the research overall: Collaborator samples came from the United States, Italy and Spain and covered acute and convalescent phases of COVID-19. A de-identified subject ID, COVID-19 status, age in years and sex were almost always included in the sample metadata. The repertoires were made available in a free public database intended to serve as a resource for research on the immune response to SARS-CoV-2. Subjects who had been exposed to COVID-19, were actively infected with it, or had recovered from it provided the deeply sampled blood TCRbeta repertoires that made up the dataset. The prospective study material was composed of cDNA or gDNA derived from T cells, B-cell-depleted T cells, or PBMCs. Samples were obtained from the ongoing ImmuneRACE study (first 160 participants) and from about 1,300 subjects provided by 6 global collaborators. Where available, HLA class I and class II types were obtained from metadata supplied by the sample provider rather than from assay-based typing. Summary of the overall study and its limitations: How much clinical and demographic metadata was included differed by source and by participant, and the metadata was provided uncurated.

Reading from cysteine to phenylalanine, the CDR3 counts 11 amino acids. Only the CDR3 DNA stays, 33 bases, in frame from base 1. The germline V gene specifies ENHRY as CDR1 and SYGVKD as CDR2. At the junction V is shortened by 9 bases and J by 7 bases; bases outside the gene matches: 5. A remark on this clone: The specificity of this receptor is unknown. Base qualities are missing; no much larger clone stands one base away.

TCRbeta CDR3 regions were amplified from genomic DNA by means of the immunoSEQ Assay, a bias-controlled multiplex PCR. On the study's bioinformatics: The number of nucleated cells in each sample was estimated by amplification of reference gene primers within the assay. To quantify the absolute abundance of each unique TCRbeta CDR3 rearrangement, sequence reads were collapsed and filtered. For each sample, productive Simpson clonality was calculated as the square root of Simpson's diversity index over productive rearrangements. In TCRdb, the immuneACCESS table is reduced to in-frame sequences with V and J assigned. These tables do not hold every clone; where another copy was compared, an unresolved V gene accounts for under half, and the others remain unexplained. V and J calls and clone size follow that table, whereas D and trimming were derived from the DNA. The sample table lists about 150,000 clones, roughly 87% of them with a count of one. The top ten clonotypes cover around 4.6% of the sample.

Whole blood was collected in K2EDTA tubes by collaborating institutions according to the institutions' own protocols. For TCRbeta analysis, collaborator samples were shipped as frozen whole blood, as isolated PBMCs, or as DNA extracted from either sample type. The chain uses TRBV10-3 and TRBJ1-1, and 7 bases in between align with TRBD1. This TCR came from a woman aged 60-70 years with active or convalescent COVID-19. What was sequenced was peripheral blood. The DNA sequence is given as TGTGCCATTGGACAGGCGCATGAAGCTTTCTTT. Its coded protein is CAIGQAHEAFF.